This TCR beta chain stems from a study of beta chain features in type 1 diabetes. Study results and caveats: Shortening that was moderate but significant affected the TCRB CDR3s of Type 1 diabetes patients in all four CD4+ subsets.

Isolated RNA was reverse transcribed in full, so expressed TCRB transcripts were sequenced. TCRdb's copy holds only in-frame clones and misses some; the assay was immunoSEQ multiplex PCR. The top ten clones hold 1.3% of a sample with some 150,000 clones, more than 10% of them seen once. CDR1 and CDR2 (germline): LGHNA, YNFKEQ. This CDR3 spans 16 amino acids. With 3 bases clipped from V and 8 bases from J, the junction kept 11 bases outside the gene matches. As to this clone: Its antigen is as yet unknown.

The genes are TRBV4-2 and TRBJ1-4; 8 nucleotides align to TRBD1. Sequencing was done on a sample of central memory CD4+ T cells from blood. The receptor's source is a man between 18 and 29 years old with type 1 diabetes. In nucleotides, the CDR3 is TGTGCCAGCAGCCAGGACCCACAGGGGGTTGGGGAAAAACTGTTTTTT. Protein: CASSQDPQGVGEKLFF.